This TCR beta chain emerged from a study of shared clonotypes between healthy human individuals. This clone was counted a single time. Trimming removed 7 bases from V and 2 bases from J, with 18 bases in between. This CDR3 is 14 amino acids long. Germline V gives CDR1 SQVTM, CDR2 ANQGSEA. Method: immunoSEQ multiplex PCR; TCRdb's copy keeps in-frame clones and lacks some. The sample lists over a million clones; 78% were seen once. Material for sequencing was memory CD4+ T cells from PBMCs. Sample subset: CD45RA-negative fraction. The chain has TRBV29-1 and TRBJ2-7, with D uncertain. The sequence was collected from a man younger than 35 in good health. Some clones in this sample may be carry-over from other donors' samples. The CDR3 here is CSAASPWAPYEQYF. CDR3 coding DNA: TGCAGCGCCGCGTCCCCTTGGGCCCCCTACGAGCAGTACTTC.